Shown below are 23 T cell receptor beta chains from a single sample sequenced in a study of blood T cell repertoires in COVID-19. TCRdb keeps only in-frame clones here, not all; method: immunoSEQ multiplex PCR. The sample shows approximately 83,000 clones, around four fifths of them seen only once. Specimen: peripheral blood. The receptor source for this set is a man over 45 with acute or convalescent COVID-19.

The rearrangement joins TRBV18 to TRBJ1-1, with TRBD1 as a possible D gene (5 bases). V was trimmed by 1 base and J by 4 bases, leaving 7 bases between them. The germline V gene has CDR1 KGHSH and CDR2 LQKENI. There are 13 residues in the CDR3. The DNA of the CDR3 is TGTGCCAGCTCACCACAGGGGATCACTGAAGCTTTCTTT. Its translation is CASSPQGITEAFF.

This sequence joins TRBV5-1 and TRBJ1-1, with 7 positions matching TRBD1. Germline values: CDR1 SGHRS, CDR2 YFSETQ. This CDR3 spans 14 amino acids. After removal of 4 bases from V and 1 base from J, the junction contained 4 bases not matched to a gene. CDR3 in amino acids: CASSPWTGNTEAFF. In DNA, the CDR3 is TGCGCCAGCAGCCCTTGGACAGGGAACACTGAAGCTTTCTTT.

A few counts support this clone. The chain combines TRBV11-2 with TRBJ1-4; D is perhaps TRBD1 (6 bases). The V gene lost 6 bases and the J gene lost 8 bases, with 16 bases spanning the gap. CDR1 is SGHAT and CDR2 is FQNNGV in the germline V gene. The CDR3 length is 14 residues. This CDR3 reads CASRPGDEGEKLFF. The CDR3 nucleotides are TGTGCCAGCAGGCCAGGGGACGAGGGGGAAAAACTGTTTTTT.

To note about this clone: Distinct nucleotide sequences in the sample also encode this CDR3. This sequence joins TRBV18 and TRBJ2-7; TRBD1 matches at 7 bases. This CDR3 comprises 13 residues. Trimming removed 6 bases from V and 2 bases from J; junction bases left unmatched: 4. The germline CDR1 and CDR2 sequences are KGHSH and LQKENI. CDR3 nucleotide sequence: TGTGCCAGCTCTCCCGGGACAGCCTACGAGCAGTACTTC. Translation gives CASSPGTAYEQYF. Complete variable domain (other parts from reference TRBV18 and TRBJ2-7): NAGVMQNPRHLVRRRGQEARLRCSPMKGHSHVYWYRQLPEEGLKFMVYLQKENIIDESGMPKERFSAEFPKEGPSILRIQQVVRGDSAAYFCASSPGTAYEQYFGPGTRLTVT.

V and J are TRBV29-1 and TRBJ1-4, with D maybe TRBD1 (6 bases). Germline V gives CDR1 SQVTM, CDR2 ANQGSEA. This CDR3 is built from 14 residues. Trimming left V 3 bases short and J 7 bases short, with 15 bases between. CDR3 DNA: TGCAGCGTTGATTTTGGACAGTTGAGTGAAAAACTGTTTTTT. Protein: CSVDFGQLSEKLFF.

The rearrangement uses TRBV10-2 and TRBJ1-1; maybe TRBD1 (6 bases). The V and J ends lost 7 bases and 0 bases respectively, with 9 bases between them. In germline, CDR1 is WSHSY, CDR2 SAAADI. The CDR3 is made up of 13 amino acids. The CDR3 protein is CASKTGMNTEAFF. In DNA, the CDR3 is TGCGCCAGCAAAACAGGGATGAACACTGAAGCTTTCTTT.

The chain is built from TRBV5-4 and TRBJ1-6; 7 bases are a match to TRBD1. The CDR3 has 15 residues. J gave up 5 bases and V 4 bases, and 6 bases lay outside the gene matches. CDR1 is SGHNT and CDR2 is YYREEE in the germline V gene (reference sequence). For the CDR3, the DNA is TGTGCCAGCAGCGTACTACAGGGGAATAATTCACCCCTCCACTTT. As protein: CASSVLQGNNSPLHF.

The chain couples TRBV4-3 to TRBJ1-2; no clear D gene. V lost 0 bases to trimming and J lost 4 bases, with 18 bases between them. This CDR3 contains 17 residues. Germline loops: CDR1 LGHNA, CDR2 YSLEER. The CDR3 DNA is TGCGCCAGCAGCCAAGATCGCGCCCCGGTCGGGTCCTATGGCTACACCTTC. Translation gives CASSQDRAPVGSYGYTF.

The chain recombines TRBV18 with TRBJ1-4; weak D call: TRBD1 (6 bases). Germline V gene lookup returns CDR1 KGHSH and CDR2 LQKENI. The CDR3 length is 14 residues. Trimming took 1 base from V and 7 from J, leaving 10 bases between them. The CDR3, as DNA: TGTGCCAGCTCACCACTGCAGGACAGTGAAAAACTGTTTTTT. As protein: CASSPLQDSEKLFF.

This chain links TRBV5-1 with TRBJ2-3; 10 bases align to TRBD1. In germline, CDR1 is SGHRS, CDR2 YFSETQ. There are 15 residues in the CDR3. The junction had 8 bases not matched to a gene; V was cut back by 4 bases and J by 6 bases. CDR3 sequence: CASSARGQGIDTQYF. CDR3 DNA: TGCGCCAGCAGCGCGAGGGGACAGGGGATTGATACGCAGTATTTT.

This CDR3 is CASSKGDRDTYEQYF. DNA of the CDR3: TGTGCCAGCAGCAAAGGGGATAGGGACACCTACGAGCAGTACTTC. This chain links TRBV21-1 with TRBJ2-7; the listed D gene, TRBD1, was not tested against the DNA. TRBV21-1 counts as a pseudogene. The CDR3 has 15 residues.

The rearrangement links TRBV7-9 to TRBJ2-3; TRBD2 might be the D (5 bases). V lost 2 bases and J lost 2, with 11 bases in between. Germline V gives CDR1 SEHNR, CDR2 FQNEAQ (reference sequence). The CDR3 spans 15 residues. Here the CDR3 reads CASSLSDSVTDTQYF. In nucleotides, the CDR3 is TGTGCCAGCAGCTTATCTGATAGCGTCACAGATACGCAGTATTTT.

Here the CDR3 reads CASSFGTTDTQYF. CDR3 in DNA: TGTGCCAGCAGTTTTGGCACCACAGATACGCAGTATTTT. V usage is TRBV27 and J usage is TRBJ2-3; D gene ambiguous. This CDR3 spans 13 amino acids. V lost 3 bases, J lost 2 bases, and 6 bases lay in between. Germline values: CDR1 MNHEY, CDR2 SMNVEV (reference sequence).

This clone appeared once. The V and J genes are TRBV7-2 and TRBJ2-1; TRBD2 agrees at 14 bases. Germline V lookup: CDR1 SGHTA, CDR2 FQGNSA. This CDR3 region has 16 residues. V was pared by 4 bases and J by 5 bases, with 4 bases of the junction left unmatched. The CDR3 nucleotides are TGTGCCAGCAGCTCGGGACTAGCGGGGGCGAACAATGAGCAGTTCTTC. It codes for CASSSGLAGANNEQFF.

This chain joins TRBV29-1 and TRBJ2-7; the D gene is possibly TRBD1 (6 bases). Germline CDR1 SQVTM, CDR2 ANQGSEA. V gave up 5 bases and J gave up 2 bases, with 10 bases separating them. The CDR3 has 12 residues. The CDR3 nucleotides read TGCAGCGTTCAAGGACAGACCTACGAGCAGTACTTC. It specifies CSVQGQTYEQYF.

The V and J genes are TRBV18 and TRBJ2-7, with D possibly matching TRBD2 (6 bases). V lost 2 bases and J lost 7, with 15 bases in between. The CDR3 sequence is 14 residues long. The germline gives CDR1 KGHSH, CDR2 LQKENI. This CDR3 is CASSPAGSSGEQYF. In DNA, the CDR3 is TGTGCCAGCTCACCAGCGGGGTCGTCCGGGGAGCAGTACTTC.

The V and J genes are TRBV10-2 and TRBJ2-5; TRBD2 matches at 7 bases. J was trimmed by 6 bases and V by 4 bases; bases with no gene match: 5. Germline CDR1 and CDR2: WSHSY and SAAADI. The CDR3 has 13 amino acids. For the CDR3, the DNA is TGCGCCAGCAGTGCGAGGGGAGGGAAGACCCAGTACTTC. It encodes CASSARGGKTQYF.

The J gene is TRBJ2-3, the V gene TRBV5-8; tentatively, D is TRBD2 (6 bases). There are 13 residues in the CDR3. Trimming took 6 bases from V and 1 from J, leaving 9 bases between them. Germline V lookup: CDR1 SGHTS, CDR2 YDEGEE. CDR3 in amino acids: CASMGTGTDTQYF. The CDR3 DNA reads as TGTGCCAGCATGGGGACTGGCACAGATACGCAGTATTTT. Filled out from reference TRBV5-8 and TRBJ2-3, the complete variable domain reads EAGVTQSPTHLIKTRGQQATLRCSPISGHTSVYWYQQALGLGLQFLLWYDEGEERNRGNFPPRFSGRQFPNYSSELNVNALELEDSALYLCASMGTGTDTQYFGPGTRLTVL.

The V call is TRBV7-9, the J call TRBJ2-2; 7 nucleotides line up with TRBD2. This CDR3 spans 15 amino acids. Germline V gene sequence: CDR1 SEHNR, CDR2 FQNEAQ (reference sequence). The CDR3 here is CASGVGGTNTGELFF. Here the CDR3 DNA reads TGTGCTAGCGGAGTCGGGGGGACTAACACCGGGGAGCTGTTTTTT.

The chain carries TRBV9 and TRBJ1-1; possible D gene TRBD1, 5 bases. This CDR3 contains 17 residues. Germline V gene lookup returns CDR1 SGDLS and CDR2 YYNGEE. V gave up 4 bases and J gave up 3 bases, with 22 bases separating them. The CDR3, as DNA: TGTGCCAGCAGCCCCCGGCCGGGGGGGGGATGGGACACTGAAGCTTTCTTT. It is translated as CASSPRPGGGWDTEAFF.

This clone appeared a single time. The chain recombines TRBV19 with TRBJ2-7; possible D gene TRBD1, 6 bases. Trimming took 4 bases from V and 3 from J, leaving 13 bases between them. CDR1 and CDR2 from the germline V gene are LNHDA and SQIVND (reference sequence). This CDR3 spans 14 amino acids. The DNA for the CDR3 is TGTGCCAGTAGTACTCGGACAGTCCACTACGAGCAGTACTTC. Its translation is CASSTRTVHYEQYF.

This clone showed up just once. The chain joins TRBV6-4 to TRBJ1-2, with TRBD1 identical over 10 bases. Germline V lookup: CDR1 MRHNA, CDR2 SNTAGT. The ends lost 2 bases at V and 6 bases at J; junction bases unmatched: 3. The CDR3 is 14 residues long. CDR3 sequence reads: CASSDDGTGDGYTF. For the CDR3, the DNA is TGTGCCAGCAGTGACGACGGGACAGGGGATGGCTACACCTTC.

This chain links TRBV4-1 with TRBJ1-5, with 10 bases matching TRBD1. The germline V gene has CDR1 MGHRA and CDR2 YSYEKL. Trimming cost V 3 bases and J 6 bases; bases outside gene matches: 5. The CDR3 is 15 amino acids. The CDR3 DNA follows: TGCGCCAGCAGCCAGGAGGACAGGGGGGGTCAGCCCCAGCATTTT. Translating gives CASSQEDRGGQPQHF.